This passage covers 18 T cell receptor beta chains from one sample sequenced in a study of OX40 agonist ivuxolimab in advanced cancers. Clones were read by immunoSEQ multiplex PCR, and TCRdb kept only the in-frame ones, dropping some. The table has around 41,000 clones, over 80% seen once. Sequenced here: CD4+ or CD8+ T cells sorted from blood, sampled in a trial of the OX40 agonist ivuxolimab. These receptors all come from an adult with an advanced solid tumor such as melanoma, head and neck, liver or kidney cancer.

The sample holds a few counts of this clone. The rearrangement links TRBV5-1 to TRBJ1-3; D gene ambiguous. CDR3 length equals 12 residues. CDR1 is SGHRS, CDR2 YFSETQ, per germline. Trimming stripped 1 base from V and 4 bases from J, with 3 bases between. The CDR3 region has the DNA TGCGCCAGCAGCTTGCCGGGAAACACCATATATTTT. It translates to CASSLPGNTIYF.

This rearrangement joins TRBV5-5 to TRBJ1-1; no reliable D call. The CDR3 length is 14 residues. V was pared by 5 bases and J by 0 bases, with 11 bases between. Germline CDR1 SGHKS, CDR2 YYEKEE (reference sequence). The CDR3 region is CASRVRYMNTEAFF. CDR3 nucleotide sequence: TGTGCCAGCAGGGTGAGATACATGAACACTGAAGCTTTCTTT.

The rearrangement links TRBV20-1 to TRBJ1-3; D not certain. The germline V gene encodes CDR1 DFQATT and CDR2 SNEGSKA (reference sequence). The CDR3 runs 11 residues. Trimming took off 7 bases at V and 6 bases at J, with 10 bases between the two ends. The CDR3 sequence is CSVNRKNTIYF. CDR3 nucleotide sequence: TGCAGTGTGAACCGCAAAAACACCATATATTTT.

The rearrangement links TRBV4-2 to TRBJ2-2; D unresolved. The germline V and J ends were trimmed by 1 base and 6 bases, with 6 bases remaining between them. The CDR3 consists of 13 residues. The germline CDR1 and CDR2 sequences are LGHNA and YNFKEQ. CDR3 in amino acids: CASSQGLAGELFF. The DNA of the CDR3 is TGTGCCAGCAGCCAAGGGCTGGCCGGGGAGCTGTTTTTT.

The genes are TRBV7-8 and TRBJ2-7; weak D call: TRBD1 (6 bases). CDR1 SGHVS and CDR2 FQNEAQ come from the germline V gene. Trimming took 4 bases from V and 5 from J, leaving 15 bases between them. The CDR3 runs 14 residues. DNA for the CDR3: TGTGCCAGCAGCTATCGGGACAAGTTCGACGAGCAGTACTTC. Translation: CASSYRDKFDEQYF.

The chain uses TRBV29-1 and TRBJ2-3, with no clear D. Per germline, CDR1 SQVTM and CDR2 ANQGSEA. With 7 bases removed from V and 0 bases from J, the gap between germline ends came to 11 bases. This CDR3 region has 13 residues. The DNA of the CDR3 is TGCAGCGGTGACCCCTCTAGCACAGATACGCAGTATTTT. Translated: CSGDPSSTDTQYF.

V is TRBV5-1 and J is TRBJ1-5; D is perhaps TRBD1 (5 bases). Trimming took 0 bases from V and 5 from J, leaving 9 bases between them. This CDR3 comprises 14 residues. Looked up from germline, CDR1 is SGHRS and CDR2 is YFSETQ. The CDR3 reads CASSLEGTHQPQHF. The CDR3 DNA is TGCGCCAGCAGCTTGGAGGGGACCCATCAGCCCCAGCATTTT.

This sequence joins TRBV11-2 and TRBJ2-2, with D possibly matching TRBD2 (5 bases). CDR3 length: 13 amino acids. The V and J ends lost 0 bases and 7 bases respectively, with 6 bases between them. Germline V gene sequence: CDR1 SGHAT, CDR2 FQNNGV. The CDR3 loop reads CASSLDRGGELFF. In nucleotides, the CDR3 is TGTGCCAGCAGCTTAGATCGGGGCGGGGAGCTGTTTTTT.

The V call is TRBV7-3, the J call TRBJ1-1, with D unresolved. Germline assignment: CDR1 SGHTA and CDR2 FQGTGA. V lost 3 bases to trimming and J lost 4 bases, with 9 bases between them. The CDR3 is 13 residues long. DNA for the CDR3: TGTGCCAGCAGCTTTCAAGGTAGCACTGAAGCTTTCTTT. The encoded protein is CASSFQGSTEAFF.

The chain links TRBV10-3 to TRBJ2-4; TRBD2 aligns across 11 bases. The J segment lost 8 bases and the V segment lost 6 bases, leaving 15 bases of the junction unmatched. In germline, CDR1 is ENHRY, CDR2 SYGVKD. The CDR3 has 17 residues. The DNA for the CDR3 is TGTGCCATCAGCGGACCCACCAATAGCGGGAGGGGGGACATTCAGTACTTC. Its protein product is CAISGPTNSGRGDIQYF.

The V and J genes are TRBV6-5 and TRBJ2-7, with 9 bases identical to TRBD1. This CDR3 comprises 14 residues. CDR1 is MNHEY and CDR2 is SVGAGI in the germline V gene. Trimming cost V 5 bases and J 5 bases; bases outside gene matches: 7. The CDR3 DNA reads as TGTGCCAGCAGTGACCGGGACAGGGAAGACGAGCAGTACTTC. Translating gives CASSDRDREDEQYF.

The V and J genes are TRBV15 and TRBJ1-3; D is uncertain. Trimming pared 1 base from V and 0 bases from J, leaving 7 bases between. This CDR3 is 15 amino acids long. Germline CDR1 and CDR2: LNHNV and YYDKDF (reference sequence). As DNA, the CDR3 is TGTGCCACCAGCAGAGCCCTAGCCTCTGGAAACACCATATATTTT. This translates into CATSRALASGNTIYF.

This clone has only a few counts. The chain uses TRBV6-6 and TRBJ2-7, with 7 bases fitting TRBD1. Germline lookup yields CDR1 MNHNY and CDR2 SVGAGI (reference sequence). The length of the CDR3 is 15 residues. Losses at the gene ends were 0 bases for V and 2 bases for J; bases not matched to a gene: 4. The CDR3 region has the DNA TGTGCCAGCAGTTACTCAGGGCAGGGGGCCTACGAGCAGTACTTC. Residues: CASSYSGQGAYEQYF.

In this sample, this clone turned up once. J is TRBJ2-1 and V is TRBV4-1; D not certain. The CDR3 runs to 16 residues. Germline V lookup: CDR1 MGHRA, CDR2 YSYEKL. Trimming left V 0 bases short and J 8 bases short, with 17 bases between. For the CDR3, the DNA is TGCGCCAGCAGCCAAGATCAGCCCGCTCCTCCCGATGAGCAGTTCTTC. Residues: CASSQDQPAPPDEQFF.

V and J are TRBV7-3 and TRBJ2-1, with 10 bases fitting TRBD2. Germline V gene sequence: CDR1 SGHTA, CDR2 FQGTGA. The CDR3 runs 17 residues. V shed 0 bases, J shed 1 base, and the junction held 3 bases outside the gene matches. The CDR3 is CASSLTGGLASYNEQFF. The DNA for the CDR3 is TGTGCCAGCAGCTTAACGGGGGGACTAGCGTCCTACAATGAGCAGTTCTTC.

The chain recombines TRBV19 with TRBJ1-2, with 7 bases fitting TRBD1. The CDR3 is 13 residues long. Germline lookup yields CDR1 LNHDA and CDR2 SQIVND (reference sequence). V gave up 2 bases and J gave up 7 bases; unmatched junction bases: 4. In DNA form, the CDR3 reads TGTGCCAGTAGTATAAGAGGGGGCGTTGGCTACACCTTC. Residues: CASSIRGGVGYTF.

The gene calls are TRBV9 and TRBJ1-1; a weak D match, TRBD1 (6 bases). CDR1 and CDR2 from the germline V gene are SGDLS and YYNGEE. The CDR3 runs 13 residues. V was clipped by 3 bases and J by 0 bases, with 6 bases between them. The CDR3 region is CASSAGVNTEAFF. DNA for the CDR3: TGTGCCAGCAGCGCAGGGGTGAACACTGAAGCTTTCTTT.

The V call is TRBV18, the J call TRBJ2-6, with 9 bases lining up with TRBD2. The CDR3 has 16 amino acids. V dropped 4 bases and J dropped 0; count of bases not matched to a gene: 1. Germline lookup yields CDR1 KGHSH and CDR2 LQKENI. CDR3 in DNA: TGTGCCAGCTCACTAGCGGGAGCCTCTGGGGCCAACGTCCTGACTTTC. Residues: CASSLAGASGANVLTF.